One sample yielded the 8 T cell receptor beta chains listed below, sequenced in a study of cytomegalovirus exposure and HLA in healthy donors. Libraries were prepared by immunoSEQ multiplex PCR; TCRdb keeps only in-frame clonotypes and omits some of them. The table includes some 110,000 clones, about 94% detected once. Sequences were obtained from PBMCs. The receptors were gathered from a woman aged 18-35 years in good health and CMV-seronegative.

V and J are TRBV28 and TRBJ1-3, with D perhaps matching TRBD1 (6 bases). The CDR3 loop spans 14 amino acids. The V end lost 6 bases, the J end lost 1 base, and 10 bases lay between the germline ends. Germline V gene lookup returns CDR1 MDHEN and CDR2 SYDVKM. CDR3 bases: TGTGCCAGCAGCGGAACAGGGTCTGGAAACACCATATATTTT. It encodes CASSGTGSGNTIYF.

The chain is built from TRBV30 and TRBJ1-2; no firm D call. Trimming removed 2 bases from V and 6 bases from J, with 10 bases in between. Germline CDR1 GTSNPN, CDR2 SVGIG (reference sequence). The CDR3 consists of 12 residues. CDR3 residues: CAWSLGPDGYTF. CDR3 nucleotide sequence: TGTGCCTGGAGTCTTGGGCCAGATGGCTACACCTTC.

The gene calls are TRBV16 and TRBJ1-2, with 9 nucleotides matching TRBD1. The CDR3 covers 16 residues. Looked up from germline, CDR1 is KGHSY and CDR2 is FQNENV. After removal of 2 bases from V and 4 bases from J, the junction contained 8 bases not matched to a gene. Here the CDR3 DNA reads TGTGCCAGCAGCCAAAGGACAGGGGCGCGTCTCTATGGCTACACCTTC. Translated, it gives CASSQRTGARLYGYTF. Looking up the rest from reference TRBV16 and TRBJ1-2 gives the full variable domain: GEEVAQTPKHLVRGEGQKAKLYCAPIKGHSYVFWYQQVLKNEFKFLISFQNENVFDETGMPKERFSAKCLPNSPCSLEIQATKLEDSAVYFCASSQRTGARLYGYTFGSGTRLTVV.

This chain joins TRBV5-6 and TRBJ1-1, with no clear D. Trimming cost V 3 bases and J 1 base, with 16 bases left between them. The CDR3 length is 16 residues. Germline CDR1 reads SGHDT; CDR2 reads YYEEEE. CDR3: CASSSKEYTGNTEAFF. Written as DNA, the CDR3 is TGTGCCAGCAGCTCAAAAGAGTATACCGGGAACACTGAAGCTTTCTTT.

This clone appeared once. The same CDR3 can be traced to other DNA sequences in this sample. The chain combines TRBV6-5 with TRBJ2-7, with 9 bases lining up with TRBD2. In germline, CDR1 is MNHEY, CDR2 SVGAGI. V lost 4 bases, J lost 3 bases, and 4 bases stayed unmatched. The CDR3 has 14 amino acids. CDR3 amino acids: CASSSLAGVYEQYF. The CDR3 DNA follows: TGTGCCAGCAGTTCCTTAGCGGGAGTCTACGAGCAGTACTTC.

The CDR3: CASSLDTGDAFYEQYF. The CDR3 DNA reads TGTGCCAGCAGCTTGGACACAGGGGATGCTTTCTACGAGCAGTACTTC. The gene calls are TRBV7-9 and TRBJ2-7; 7 bases match TRBD1. Germline V gene sequence: CDR1 SEHNR, CDR2 FQNEAQ (reference sequence). The CDR3 covers 16 residues. With 3 bases clipped from V and 3 bases from J, the junction kept 11 bases outside the gene matches. The variable domain in full, completed from reference TRBV7-9 and TRBJ2-7, reads DTGVSQNPRHKITKRGQNVTFRCDPISEHNRLYWYRQTLGQGPEFLTYFQNEAQLEKSRLLSDRFSAERPKGSFSTLEIQRTEQGDSAMYLCASSLDTGDAFYEQYFGPGTRLTVT.

This clone was seen only once. The V and J genes are TRBV2 and TRBJ2-5; TRBD1 might be the D (6 bases). CDR1 and CDR2 (germline): SNHLY, FYNNEI. V was clipped by 4 bases and J by 3 bases, with 12 bases between them. The CDR3 is made up of 14 amino acids. The CDR3 DNA sequence: TGTGCCAGCAGTGTGGGAAACAGGGAAGAGACCCAGTACTTC. It is translated as CASSVGNREETQYF.

The CDR3 sequence is CASRGRYEQYF. The CDR3 region has the DNA TGTGCCAGCAGGGGCCGATACGAGCAGTACTTC. The chain recombines TRBV2 with TRBJ2-7; no reliable D call. CDR3 length equals 11 residues. V lost 6 bases and J 4 bases, leaving 7 bases between the germline ends. Germline V CDR1 and CDR2: SNHLY, FYNNEI.